This passage covers 19 T cell receptor beta chains from one sample sequenced in a study of cytomegalovirus exposure and HLA in healthy donors. Primers included in the PCR were 60 Vbeta and 13 Jbeta primers. Measured with immunoSEQ multiplex PCR; TCRdb has only the in-frame clones, and not every one. In the table there are 90,000 to 150,000 clones, approximately 78% of which are singletons. The sample was PBMCs. These receptors originate from a woman aged 25 to 39 in good health and CMV-seropositive.

This chain joins TRBV18 and TRBJ2-2; perhaps TRBD1 as D (6 bases). In germline, CDR1 is KGHSH, CDR2 LQKENI. V lost 3 bases and J 4 bases, leaving 9 bases between the germline ends. The CDR3 runs 14 residues. The CDR3 DNA follows: TGTGCCAGCTCACCGGGCAGGGGCACCGGGGAGCTGTTTTTT. This gives the protein CASSPGRGTGELFF.

The chain links TRBV4-1 to TRBJ1-5, with D perhaps TRBD1 (5 bases). Germline V gene lookup returns CDR1 MGHRA and CDR2 YSYEKL. V was cut by 1 base and J by 7 bases, with 8 bases left in between. The CDR3 sequence is 13 residues long. The CDR3 DNA follows: TGCGCCAGCAGCCAAGTCCAGGGCCAGCCCCAGCATTTT. This translates into CASSQVQGQPQHF.

The sample holds one count of this clone. The chain uses TRBV12-5 and TRBJ2-7; tentative D call: TRBD1 (5 bases). Trimming removed 0 bases from V and 0 bases from J, with 15 bases in between. The CDR3 sequence is 17 residues long. Germline V gives CDR1 LGHNT, CDR2 FRNRAP. DNA of the CDR3: TGTGCTAGTGGTTTGGTAAGCTCAGACAGCAGCTCCTACGAGCAGTACTTC. This codes for CASGLVSSDSSSYEQYF.

J is TRBJ2-7 and V is TRBV2, with 11 bases fitting TRBD1. The J segment lost 7 bases and the V segment lost 7 bases, leaving 9 bases of the junction unmatched. CDR1 and CDR2 (germline): SNHLY, FYNNEI. This CDR3 has 14 amino acids. The CDR3 protein is CASNRDRGEREQYF. The DNA for the CDR3 is TGTGCCAGCAATCGGGACAGGGGGGAGAGGGAGCAGTACTTC.

The CDR3 loop reads CAWSVGAGSTDTQYF. The CDR3 nucleotides are TGTGCCTGGAGTGTAGGGGCAGGGAGCACAGATACGCAGTATTTT. This chain links TRBV30 with TRBJ2-3; D is possibly TRBD1 (5 bases). The CDR3 length is 15 residues. Trimming stripped 0 bases from V and 0 bases from J, with 10 bases between. The germline V gene encodes CDR1 GTSNPN and CDR2 SVGIG (reference sequence).

The chain employs TRBV9 and TRBJ2-1, with TRBD1 matching 8 bases. The V and J ends lost 0 bases and 8 bases, in that order; junction bases with no gene match: 16. The germline gives CDR1 SGDLS, CDR2 YYNGEE. The CDR3 consists of 18 residues. The CDR3, as DNA: TGTGCCAGCAGCGTAGATGGCAGGTCTGGACAGGGTCCCGATGAGCAGTTCTTC. Its translation is CASSVDGRSGQGPDEQFF. Full variable domain (remainder filled in from reference TRBV9 and TRBJ2-1): DSGVTQTPKHLITATGQRVTLRCSPRSGDLSVYWYQQSLDQGLQFLIQYYNGEERAKGNILERFSAQQFPDLHSELNLSSLELGDSALYFCASSVDGRSGQGPDEQFFGPGTRLTVL.

This chain joins TRBV4-2 and TRBJ2-7, with 10 bases that match TRBD1. Germline CDR1 LGHNA, CDR2 YNFKEQ. V shed 1 base, J shed 4 bases, and the junction held 4 bases outside the gene matches. The CDR3 covers 15 residues. The DNA for the CDR3 is TGTGCCAGCAGCCAAGGACAGGGGGCGAGGTACGAGCAGTACTTC. Its protein is CASSQGQGARYEQYF.

The rearrangement uses TRBV6-5 and TRBJ2-7; D unclear. V gave up 4 bases and J gave up 2 bases, with 6 bases separating them. The V gene's germline CDR1 is MNHEY and CDR2 SVGAGI. This CDR3 is built from 12 residues. The CDR3 bases are TGTGCCAGCAGTTCCGACACCTACGAGCAGTACTTC. Its translation is CASSSDTYEQYF.

This chain uses TRBV5-6 with TRBJ2-1, with TRBD2 matching 9 bases. Germline CDR1 reads SGHDT; CDR2 reads YYEEEE. Trimming took 4 bases from V and 2 from J; bases not matched to a gene: 10. This CDR3 spans 17 amino acids. DNA of the CDR3: TGTGCCAGCAGCGGCGGGGGGGTAGCGGGGGCCTACAATGAGCAGTTCTTC. Translating gives CASSGGGVAGAYNEQFF.

This clone was seen a single time. The chain carries TRBV6-5 and TRBJ2-3, with D perhaps matching TRBD2 (5 bases). Germline V gene lookup returns CDR1 MNHEY and CDR2 SVGAGI. This CDR3 has 13 residues. V shed 5 bases and J shed 6 bases, with 12 bases lying between them. This chain's CDR3 is CASSLPGSDTQYF. CDR3 nucleotide sequence: TGTGCCAGCAGTCTCCCGGGAAGTGATACGCAGTATTTT.

The V call is TRBV2, the J call TRBJ1-2; a possible D gene is TRBD1 (6 bases). The CDR3 runs 13 residues. Germline V gene lookup returns CDR1 SNHLY and CDR2 FYNNEI. Trimming cost V 7 bases and J 4 bases, with 13 bases left between them. CDR3 residues: CASTTGLGYGYTF. The CDR3 DNA reads as TGTGCCAGCACCACAGGGCTGGGCTATGGCTACACCTTC.

The table lists this clone with a count of one. V is TRBV5-1 and J is TRBJ1-2, with a possible D match to TRBD1 (5 bases). The ends were cut back, 2 bases at V and 3 bases at J, with 17 bases in the middle. The CDR3 is 16 residues long. Germline lookup yields CDR1 SGHRS and CDR2 YFSETQ. Here the CDR3 DNA reads TGCGCCAGCAGCTTAAATACCCCCGGGGGGGACTATGGCTACACCTTC. This gives the protein CASSLNTPGGDYGYTF.

The chain joins TRBV5-1 to TRBJ2-1; TRBD2 matches 7 bases. The CDR3 has 13 residues. In germline, CDR1 is SGHRS, CDR2 YFSETQ. Unmatched junction bases numbered 8, after V lost 1 base and J lost 13 bases. The CDR3 DNA is TGCGCCAGCAGCTTGTCGGCGGGGGTTGGTCAGTTCTTC. Its protein is CASSLSAGVGQFF.

V gene TRBV5-4 combines with J gene TRBJ2-5; 12 bases map to TRBD2. V gave up 0 bases and J gave up 2 bases; unmatched junction bases: 2. Per the germline V gene, CDR1 is SGHNT and CDR2 is YYREEE (reference sequence). The CDR3 consists of 16 residues. The CDR3 region has the DNA TGTGCCAGCAGCTTGGCTCTAGCGGGGGGGCAAGAGACCCAGTACTTC. Translated: CASSLALAGGQETQYF.

The J gene is TRBJ2-3, the V gene TRBV28; 13 bases align to TRBD2. Germline CDR1 MDHEN, CDR2 SYDVKM. This CDR3 is 14 amino acids long. The V gene end was trimmed by 6 bases and the J gene end by 8 bases; junction bases not matched to a gene: 5. CDR3 region: CASSPGLAGATQYF. The CDR3 DNA reads TGTGCCAGCAGCCCTGGACTAGCGGGAGCTACGCAGTATTTT. Full variable domain (rest looked up from reference TRBV28 and TRBJ2-3): DVKVTQSSRYLVKRTGEKVFLECVQDMDHENMFWYRQDPGLGLRLIYFSYDVKMKEKGDIPEGYSVSREKKERFSLILESASTNQTSMYLCASSPGLAGATQYFGPGTRLTVL.

This chain uses TRBV10-1 with TRBJ2-7; D is undetermined. Trimming stripped 7 bases from V and 2 bases from J, with 27 bases between. Germline V gene data show CDR1 as WNHNN and CDR2 as SYGVQD (reference sequence). The CDR3 length is 18 residues. This CDR3 is CASTTFSRPPPSTYEQYF. DNA of the CDR3: TGCGCCAGCACCACCTTCAGCAGGCCCCCTCCCTCTACCTACGAGCAGTACTTC.

The rearrangement links TRBV7-9 to TRBJ1-6; TRBD1 aligns across 7 bases. V lost 0 bases, J lost 0 bases, and 5 bases stayed unmatched. This CDR3 has 18 residues. Per germline, CDR1 SEHNR and CDR2 FQNEAQ (reference sequence). CDR3 in amino acids: CASSLASGGISYNSPLHF. In nucleotides, the CDR3 is TGTGCCAGCAGCTTAGCCTCAGGGGGGATCTCCTATAATTCACCCCTCCACTTT.

This clone was found a few times. CDR3 coding DNA: TGTGCCAGCAGCCGGGATACCAATCAGCCCCAGCATTTT. Amino acids: CASSRDTNQPQHF. The rearrangement uses TRBV5-5 and TRBJ1-5; D not resolved. The CDR3 runs 13 residues. Trimming took off 4 bases at V and 3 bases at J, with 8 bases between the two ends. CDR1 and CDR2 from the germline V gene are SGHKS and YYEKEE (reference sequence).

V and J are TRBV6-1 and TRBJ1-2, with TRBD1 matching over 10 bases. CDR1 is MNHNS and CDR2 is SASEGT in the germline V gene. V dropped 7 bases and J dropped 5; count of bases not matched to a gene: 7. CDR3 length equals 14 residues. CDR3 protein: CASTPGTGDYGYTF. The CDR3 DNA follows: TGTGCCAGCACCCCCGGGACAGGGGATTATGGCTACACCTTC.